This entry concerns a single TCR beta chain. Its cognate antigen is unknown. This entry belongs to a study of shared clonotypes between healthy human individuals. Whole-study findings and limits: Even with large depth, rarefaction showed that sorted-subset sequencing was incomplete. The generation probabilities recorded for non-shared clonotypes fell below those of clonotypes shared by all four donors. Collection of samples was limited to blood; tissue repertoires likely differ.

Deletions cut 1 base from V and 4 bases from J, with 12 bases between. The CDR3 loop spans 15 amino acids. Per germline, CDR1 SGHAT and CDR2 FQNNGV. Over several immunoSEQ plates, each subset's genomic DNA was distributed in even portions. The repertoire was sequenced with immunoSEQ multiplex PCR; TCRdb's copy has only in-frame clones and lacks some. The sample lists nearly 2 million clones; around 96% were seen once. Cells designated naive CD8 were CD45RO-negative and were positively selected for CCR7, with terminally differentiated effector memory CD45RA+ cells excluded. The sequence came from a man aged 18 to 35 in good health. Material: naive CD8+ T cells sorted from blood. J is TRBJ2-3 and V is TRBV11-2; either TRBD1 or TRBD2 may supply D (5 bases each). The DNA for the CDR3 is TGTGCCAGCAGCTTAGGGGGGTTAGGGGCAGATACGCAGTATTTT. Its protein product is CASSLGGLGADTQYF.